A single sample is the source of the 12 T cell receptor beta chains below, sequenced in a study of OX40 agonist ivuxolimab in advanced cancers. The assay was immunoSEQ multiplex PCR, and TCRdb's table has in-frame clones only and misses some. The data contain 100,000 or so clones, approximately 85% of them singletons. Sequences were derived from CD4+ or CD8+ T cells sorted from blood, sampled in a trial of the OX40 agonist ivuxolimab. All receptors derive from an adult with an advanced solid tumor such as melanoma, head and neck, liver or kidney cancer.

This rearrangement joins TRBV4-1 to TRBJ1-1; D remains ambiguous. Trimming shortened V by 1 base and J by 4 bases, and 13 bases separated the two germline ends. The CDR3 extends over 15 amino acids. Germline CDR1 MGHRA, CDR2 YSYEKL. DNA for the CDR3: TGCGCCAGCAGCCAAGTTCCCGGGTACGGCACTGAAGCTTTCTTT. Protein sequence: CASSQVPGYGTEAFF.

The chain employs TRBV2 and TRBJ2-1; a weak D match, TRBD1 (5 bases). Deletions cut 8 bases from V and 9 bases from J, with 23 bases between. CDR1 SNHLY and CDR2 FYNNEI come from the germline V gene. The CDR3 length is 15 residues. Here the CDR3 reads CASQREVRIRGEQFF. In nucleotides, the CDR3 is TGTGCCAGCCAAAGAGAGGTACGAATAAGGGGTGAGCAGTTCTTC. Full variable domain (outside the CDR3, taken from reference TRBV2 and TRBJ2-1): EPEVTQTPSHQVTQMGQEVILRCVPISNHLYFYWYRQILGQKVEFLVSFYNNEISEKSEIFDDQFSVERPDGSNFTLKIRSTKLEDSAMYFCASQREVRIRGEQFFGPGTRLTVL.

This rearrangement joins TRBV28 to TRBJ1-2; 7 bases align to TRBD1. Per germline, CDR1 MDHEN and CDR2 SYDVKM. CDR3 length equals 16 residues. Losses at the gene ends were 2 bases for V and 8 bases for J; bases not matched to a gene: 14. The CDR3 protein is CASSLTRGQGIKGYTF. For the CDR3, the DNA is TGTGCCAGCAGTTTAACAAGGGGGCAGGGGATCAAAGGCTACACCTTC.

The CDR3 reads CASTAASGAGLFF. DNA of the CDR3: TGTGCCAGCACAGCCGCTAGCGGAGCGGGGCTGTTTTTT. The chain links TRBV27 to TRBJ2-2, with TRBD2 matching 7 bases. Trimming at V came to 7 bases and at J to 13 bases, leaving 12 bases not matched to a gene. The CDR3 has 13 residues. Germline CDR1 reads MNHEY; CDR2 reads SMNVEV (reference sequence).

The chain links TRBV28 to TRBJ2-2, with TRBD2 identical over 8 bases. The V gene's germline CDR1 is MDHEN and CDR2 SYDVKM. This CDR3 is 15 amino acids long. The V segment lost 4 bases and the J segment 3 bases; nucleotides outside the gene matches: 4. The CDR3 DNA reads TGTGCCAGCAGTTCACGGGGGGGTTACACCGGGGAGCTGTTTTTT. Amino acids: CASSSRGGYTGELFF.

This sequence joins TRBV5-1 and TRBJ2-7; a weak D match, TRBD2 (5 bases). Trimming took off 1 base at V and 3 bases at J, with 11 bases between the two ends. The CDR3 consists of 14 residues. Germline V gene lookup returns CDR1 SGHRS and CDR2 YFSETQ. CDR3 DNA: TGCGCCAGCAGCTTGTTGGGAGAGGGCTACGAGCAGTACTTC. It specifies CASSLLGEGYEQYF. Complete variable domain (other parts from reference TRBV5-1 and TRBJ2-7): KAGVTQTPRYLIKTRGQQVTLSCSPISGHRSVSWYQQTPGQGLQFLFEYFSETQRNKGNFPGRFSGRQFSNSRSEMNVSTLELGDSALYLCASSLLGEGYEQYFGPGTRLTVT.

V and J are TRBV21-1 and TRBJ1-4; whether TRBD1, the table's D call, matches the DNA was not checked. TRBV21-1 is listed as a pseudogene. The CDR3 spans 15 residues. The CDR3 DNA is TGTGCCAGCAGCCACGGACAGGGGCTGTCTGAAAAACTGTTTTTT. Translated, it gives CASSHGQGLSEKLFF.

The genes are TRBV2 and TRBJ2-6; D is ambiguous. The CDR3 is 14 amino acids. Germline V gives CDR1 SNHLY, CDR2 FYNNEI. V shed 6 bases and J shed 2 bases, with 8 bases lying between them. The CDR3 DNA reads as TGTGCCAGCAGCCCGGAAGCTGGGGCCAACGTCCTGACTTTC. It encodes CASSPEAGANVLTF. The full variable domain, with the rest looked up from reference TRBV2 and TRBJ2-6, is EPEVTQTPSHQVTQMGQEVILRCVPISNHLYFYWYRQILGQKVEFLVSFYNNEISEKSEIFDDQFSVERPDGSNFTLKIRSTKLEDSAMYFCASSPEAGANVLTFGAGSRLTVL.

This clone was counted only a few times. This chain uses TRBV13 with TRBJ2-3; D may be TRBD2 (6 bases). The V end was cut by 5 bases, the J end by 6 bases, with 18 bases between. Looked up from germline, CDR1 is PRHDT and CDR2 is FYEKMQ (reference sequence). The CDR3 covers 15 residues. The DNA for the CDR3 is TGTGCCAGCAGCCTCGGGGCCGTACGGGGGGATACGCAGTATTTT. It is translated as CASSLGAVRGDTQYF.

This clone was seen a handful of times. The chain has TRBV19 and TRBJ1-5, with 7 bases that match TRBD1. Germline V gene lookup returns CDR1 LNHDA and CDR2 SQIVND (reference sequence). CDR3 size: 15 residues. The V segment lost 6 bases and the J segment 4 bases; nucleotides outside the gene matches: 9. The CDR3 here is CASRTTGERNQPQHF. The CDR3 DNA reads TGTGCCAGTAGGACCACAGGGGAACGGAATCAGCCCCAGCATTTT.

A single count supports this clone. Compared with germline, one end of the junction differs, possibly owing to a read error. The same CDR3 is also encoded by other DNA sequences in this sample. V is TRBV5-6 and J is TRBJ1-2, with TRBD1 as a possible D gene (6 bases). The CDR3 totals 12 residues. CDR1 is SGHDT and CDR2 is YYEEEE in the germline V gene. CDR3: CASSLWTADYTF. The CDR3 DNA reads TGCGCCAGCAGCCTCTGGACAGCTGACTACACCTTC.

The sample holds a few counts of this clone. This sequence joins TRBV12-5 and TRBJ1-1, with D unresolved. Trimming cost V 6 bases and J 3 bases, with 11 bases left between them. Germline V lookup: CDR1 LGHNT, CDR2 FRNRAP. The CDR3 has 13 amino acids. CDR3 bases: TGTGCTAGTGGCCAGAGAGAGGACACTGAAGCTTTCTTT. Amino acid sequence: CASGQREDTEAFF.